This T cell receptor (beta chain) was sequenced during a study of cytomegalovirus exposure and HLA in healthy donors. Study-wide context: Earlier results showed roughly 120 million unique TCR beta sequences derived from some 180 million T cells. The Caucasian-associated ancestry cluster held around 76% of a few hundred genotyped donors. Study observations and caveats: In all likelihood, a cluster of highly shared sequence variants was a sequencing artifact. The classifier was said to identify cytomegalovirus status with high specificity and sensitivity.

The germline gives CDR1 LGHNA, CDR2 YSLEER. The length of the CDR3 is 16 residues. V lost 4 bases to trimming and J lost 4 bases, with 18 bases between them. On this clone: Its target is not known.

PCR amplification relied on 60 Vbeta primers (plus 13 Jbeta primers). Here immunoSEQ multiplex PCR was the method, and the copy in TCRdb shows in-frame clones only, minus some. The table records 200,000 to 250,000 clones, more than 75% of them present only once. The gene calls are TRBV4-3 and TRBJ2-3; TRBD2 is a possible D gene (6 bases). The sequence was collected from a human donor in good health. The sequenced material came from PBMCs. The CDR3 DNA follows: TGCGCCAGCAGCCCACTAGAAGGAGGGTTGGCAGATACGCAGTATTTT. It yields the protein CASSPLEGGLADTQYF.